This T cell receptor beta chain was captured in a study of neurological immune-mediated disorders. Study conclusions and caveats: Phylogenetic grouping assigned the repertoires of 18 of 34 multiple sclerosis patients to one related-CDR3 cluster, which constitutes a possible signature.

With 10-nucleotide random UMIs, 5'RACE was used to make the cDNA. TCRdb used MiXCR to reprocess the 5' RACE reads, holding one entry per CDR3 protein. This sample has some 86,000 distinct CDR3 sequences, with 2.5% to 3% found just once. CDR1 and CDR2 (germline): SEHNR, FQNEAQ (reference sequence). The CDR3 extends over 16 amino acids. V was clipped by 3 bases and J by 13 bases, with 24 bases between them. At least ten counts were recorded for this clonotype. Its antigen remains unknown. The origin of this receptor is a woman younger than 45 with multiple sclerosis. The gene calls are TRBV7-9 and TRBJ1-4; tentatively, D is TRBD1 (5 bases). The sample taken for sequencing was PBMCs. Here the CDR3 DNA reads TGTGCCAGCAGCTTGCGGGGACTCCAGGGAGGACAAACACTGTTTTTT. It translates to CASSLRGLQGGQTLFF.